This T cell receptor beta chain was sequenced for a study of identical twins' blood T cells. Study-wide background: Around 50 million reads came from around twelve libraries, six alpha, six beta.

Germline V gives CDR1 ENHRY, CDR2 SYGVKD. V lost 11 bases and J lost 5, with 10 bases in between. CDR3 length: 12 amino acids. In the original analysis: Each library had about 2 to 4 million CDR3 reads and about 100,000 to nearly 550,000 clonotypes. TCRdb called the 5' RACE reads again in MiXCR, with one record for every CDR3 protein. The V and J calls here are based on TCRdb, not the publication. There are a few hundred thousand distinct CDR3 sequences in the sample; about 28% occur only once, and roughly 5.5% lies in the top ten. As to this clonotype: What it binds is not known.

Study findings and constraints: V gene usage reportedly matched far better within twin pairs than unrelated donors.

The sample was PBMCs. The rearrangement joins TRBV10-3 to TRBJ1-6; no reliable D call. The source of this sequence is a woman between 18 and 55 years old in good health. CDR3 in DNA: TGTGCCGCCAGTAGGCATAATTCACCCCTCCACTTT. Residues: CAASRHNSPLHF.